The 8 T cell receptor beta chains below all came from one sample that was sequenced in a study of CD8 T cells in ankylosing spondylitis. TCRdb reprocessed the 5' RACE reads via MiXCR and lists one record per CDR3 protein. The sample includes about 240,000 distinct CDR3 sequences, about 10% of them seen just once. The sequenced material came from blood, either unsorted or a sorted T cell fraction (not recorded which). The receptors come from a male donor with ankylosing spondylitis or in good health (not recorded which).

This clonotype was seen a few times. The V call is TRBV6-2 or TRBV6-3, the J call TRBJ2-7; a weak D match, TRBD2 (6 bases). In germline, CDR1 is MNHEY, CDR2 SVGEGT. The CDR3 totals 16 residues. V lost 3 bases, J lost 2 bases, and 17 bases lay in between. Here the CDR3 reads CASSYLTKGGPYEQYF. CDR3 sequence (DNA): TGTGCCAGCAGTTATCTGACAAAGGGAGGCCCCTACGAGCAGTACTTC.

Many counts were recorded for this clonotype. The CDR3 region has the DNA TGCGCCAGCAGCCACATACTAGCGGGGGGGAAAGAGACCCAGTACTTC. As protein: CASSHILAGGKETQYF. This chain uses TRBV4-1 with TRBJ2-5; the match to TRBD2 covers 13 bases. The V and J ends lost 3 bases and 3 bases, in that order; junction bases with no gene match: 4. This CDR3 is 16 amino acids long. The germline V gene has CDR1 MGHRA and CDR2 YSYEKL.

This clonotype was observed many times. V gene TRBV6-5 combines with J gene TRBJ1-2; D is uncertain. The germline gives CDR1 MNHEY, CDR2 SVGAGI. V dropped 2 bases and J dropped 4 bases, with 14 bases sitting between them. The CDR3 has 15 residues. In DNA, the CDR3 is TGTGCCAGCAGTTACCGGGCGGCAGCCTTCTATGGCTACACCTTC. Protein product: CASSYRAAAFYGYTF.

The sample holds many counts of this clonotype. The rearrangement joins TRBV7-6 to TRBJ2-1; 8 bases align to TRBD2. Per the germline V gene, CDR1 is SGHVS and CDR2 is FNYEAQ. CDR3 size: 15 residues. The V and J ends lost 1 base and 6 bases, in that order; junction bases with no gene match: 5. DNA for the CDR3: TGTGCCAGCAGCTTAGGTAGCGGGGCTATCAATGAGCAGTTCTTC. Translating gives CASSLGSGAINEQFF.

This clonotype has a count of ten or more. The junction departs from the called germline gene at one end, perhaps through a read error. The gene calls are TRBV6-2 or TRBV6-3 and TRBJ2-1; possibly TRBD2 for D (5 bases). From germline, CDR1 is MNHEY and CDR2 SVGEGT. CDR3 size: 13 residues. The CDR3: CASSYQTSQREIF. The DNA for the CDR3 is TGTGCCAGCAGTTACCAAACTAGTCAGAGAGAAATCTTC.

This clonotype was picked up many times. J is TRBJ1-6 and V is TRBV5-1; D not certain. CDR1 is SGHRS, CDR2 YFSETQ, per germline. With 5 bases removed from V and 7 bases from J, the gap between germline ends came to 13 bases. The CDR3 sequence is 14 residues long. The CDR3: CASSPVEGNSPLHF. The CDR3 coding sequence is TGCGCCAGCAGTCCAGTAGAAGGAAATTCACCCCTCCACTTT.

The sample holds many counts of this clonotype. V gene TRBV20-1 combines with J gene TRBJ1-1; 8 bases agree with TRBD1. Germline loops: CDR1 DFQATT, CDR2 SNEGSKA (reference sequence). CDR3 length: 13 amino acids. Trimming took 2 bases from V and 5 from J; bases not matched to a gene: 4. The CDR3 region has the DNA TGCAGTGCTAGACGGACAGGGAGGACTGAAGCTTTCTTT. Translated: CSARRTGRTEAFF.

This clonotype was counted many times. The genes are TRBV7-3 and TRBJ2-1, with D perhaps being TRBD1 or TRBD2 (5 bases each). Germline-derived CDR1 and CDR2 are SGHTA and FQGTGA. CDR3 length: 16 amino acids. V was trimmed by 1 base and J by 8 bases, leaving 18 bases between them. CDR3 loop: CASSLNTRGVRYEQFF. The DNA for the CDR3 is TGTGCCAGCAGCTTAAATACGAGGGGCGTTCGGTATGAGCAGTTCTTC.